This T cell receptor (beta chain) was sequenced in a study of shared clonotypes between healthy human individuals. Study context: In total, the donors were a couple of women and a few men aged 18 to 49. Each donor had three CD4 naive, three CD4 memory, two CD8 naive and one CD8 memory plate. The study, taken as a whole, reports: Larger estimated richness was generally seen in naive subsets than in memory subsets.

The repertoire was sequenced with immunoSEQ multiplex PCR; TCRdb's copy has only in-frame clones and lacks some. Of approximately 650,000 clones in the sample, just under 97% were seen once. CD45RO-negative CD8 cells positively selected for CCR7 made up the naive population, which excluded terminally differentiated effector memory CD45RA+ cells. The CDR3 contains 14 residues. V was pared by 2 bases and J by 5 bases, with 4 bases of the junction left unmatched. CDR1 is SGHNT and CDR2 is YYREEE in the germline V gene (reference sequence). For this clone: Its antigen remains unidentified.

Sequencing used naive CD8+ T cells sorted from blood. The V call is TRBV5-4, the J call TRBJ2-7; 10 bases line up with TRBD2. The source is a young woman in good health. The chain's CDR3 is CASSFWTSGHEQYF. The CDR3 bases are TGTGCCAGCAGCTTTTGGACTAGCGGCCACGAGCAGTACTTC.